The 22 T cell receptor beta chains below come from one sample, sequenced in a study of blood T cells in healthy people across ages. PCR was performed a second time for about 7 to 11 cycles using a sample-barcoded 5' primer and a J-beta primer mix. One entry per CDR3 protein results from TCRdb running MiXCR on the 5' RACE reads. The data show 700,000 to 850,000 distinct CDR3 sequences, with around 34% seen just once and 10% to 15% held by the top ten. Sequenced material: blood. These receptors originate from a man younger than 35 in good health.

The rearrangement joins TRBV12-3 or TRBV12-4 to TRBJ1-1, with a possible D match to TRBD1 (5 bases). This CDR3 region has 13 residues. Trimming took 5 bases from V and 3 from J, leaving 10 bases between them. Here the CDR3 DNA reads TGTGCCAGCAGTGCGGGACCAGACACTGAAGCTTTCTTT. It translates to CASSAGPDTEAFF.

This clonotype came up once. The rearrangement uses TRBV7-2 and TRBJ1-6; D remains unclear. Germline loops: CDR1 SGHTA, CDR2 FQGNSA. V was trimmed by 3 bases and J by 9 bases, leaving 12 bases between them. There are 14 residues in the CDR3. This CDR3 is CASSLGLRVSPLHF. CDR3 sequence (DNA): TGTGCCAGCAGCTTGGGTTTACGCGTTTCACCCCTCCACTTT.

This clonotype was counted many times. The chain has TRBV7-9 and TRBJ2-7, with D maybe TRBD1 (6 bases). The CDR3 extends over 16 amino acids. V shed 4 bases and J shed 0 bases, with 16 bases lying between them. Germline CDR1 reads SEHNR; CDR2 reads FQNEAQ (reference sequence). The DNA for the CDR3 is TGTGCCAGCAGCTCGACCTACAGGGCTTCCTCCTACGAGCAGTACTTC. Translating gives CASSSTYRASSYEQYF.

This clonotype was seen more than once but under ten times. This chain connects TRBV3-1 to TRBJ2-5; perhaps TRBD2 as D (6 bases). Germline CDR1 is LGHDT and CDR2 is YNNKEL (reference sequence). The V gene lost 2 bases and the J gene lost 3 bases, with 13 bases spanning the gap. The CDR3 is made up of 15 amino acids. In DNA form, the CDR3 reads TGTGCCAGCAGCCAAAACGGGCGGGGCGAAGAGACCCAGTACTTC. Translating it yields CASSQNGRGEETQYF.

This clonotype was detected only a few times. A much bigger clone sits one base away, suggesting this may be a read error. This sequence joins TRBV6-6 and TRBJ2-1; 11 nucleotides match TRBD2. From germline, CDR1 is MNHNY and CDR2 SVGAGI (reference sequence). CDR3 size: 16 residues. The trim removed 0 bases at V and 12 bases at J, leaving 10 bases unmatched. CDR3 coding DNA: TGTGCCAGCAGTTACTCGCCCGCTAGCGGGGGGTTAGTGCAGTTCTTC. Residues: CASSYSPASGGLVQFF.

The chain carries TRBV5-1 and TRBJ1-4; the D is unclear. Trimming shortened V by 0 bases and J by 3 bases, and 9 bases separated the two germline ends. CDR3 length: 15 residues. The V gene's germline CDR1 is SGHRS and CDR2 YFSETQ. DNA of the CDR3: TGCGCCAGCAGCTTGGATCAGTCAGCTAATGAAAAACTGTTTTTT. It yields the protein CASSLDQSANEKLFF.

This clonotype turned up a few times. CDR3 coding DNA: TGCGCCAGCAGCTTGACTCCTACCAACACCGGGGAGCTGTTTTTT. It yields the protein CASSLTPTNTGELFF. V is TRBV5-1 and J is TRBJ2-2; the D is unclear. CDR3 length: 15 residues. V shed 1 base and J shed 2 bases, with 9 bases lying between them. From germline, CDR1 is SGHRS and CDR2 YFSETQ. Full variable domain (outside the CDR3, taken from reference TRBV5-1 and TRBJ2-2): KAGVTQTPRYLIKTRGQQVTLSCSPISGHRSVSWYQQTPGQGLQFLFEYFSETQRNKGNFPGRFSGRQFSNSRSEMNVSTLELGDSALYLCASSLTPTNTGELFFGEGSRLTVL.

Here the CDR3 DNA reads TGTGCCAGCAGGGGGCGGGACAACGCAGATACGCAGTATTTT. Amino acid sequence: CASRGRDNADTQYF. The chain employs TRBV12-3 or TRBV12-4 and TRBJ2-3, with D perhaps matching TRBD1 or TRBD2 (6 bases each). The ends were cut back, 6 bases at V and 4 bases at J, with 14 bases in the middle. This CDR3 has 14 amino acids.

This clonotype has a handful of counts. V gene TRBV20-1 combines with J gene TRBJ1-1; 7 bases align to TRBD1. CDR1 and CDR2 from the germline V gene are DFQATT and SNEGSKA (reference sequence). V lost 0 bases to trimming and J lost 3 bases; unmatched junction nucleotides: 7. The CDR3 runs 15 residues. The CDR3 DNA reads as TGCAGTGCTAGAGATCGACAGGGTTTGTACACTGAAGCTTTCTTT. This codes for CSARDRQGLYTEAFF.

As concerns this clonotype: A much larger clone differs by one base, so this may be a read error. The chain couples TRBV6-6 to TRBJ2-7; 7 nucleotides align to TRBD1. Unmatched junction bases numbered 6, after V lost 11 bases and J lost 5 bases. The CDR3 has 11 amino acids. Germline values: CDR1 MNHNY, CDR2 SVGAGI (reference sequence). Written as DNA, the CDR3 is TGTGCCGCCTTCCAGGGGGACGAGCAGTACTTC. This encodes CAAFQGDEQYF.

This chain joins TRBV3-1 and TRBJ2-7; maybe TRBD1 (6 bases). Germline lookup yields CDR1 LGHDT and CDR2 YNNKEL (reference sequence). V was shortened by 1 base and J by 7 bases, with 17 bases between the two germline ends. CDR3 size: 15 residues. CDR3: CASSQVVRPRGEQYF. DNA for the CDR3: TGTGCCAGCAGCCAAGTGGTGCGTCCGAGGGGGGAGCAGTACTTC.

CDR3 nucleotides: TGTGCCAGCAGTTTCGGGCCGGCGGTAGAGACCCAGTACTTC. Protein: CASSFGPAVETQYF. The chain employs TRBV27 and TRBJ2-5, with D hard to call. V was trimmed by 3 bases and J by 4 bases, leaving 12 bases between them. CDR3 size: 14 residues. CDR1 is MNHEY, CDR2 SMNVEV, per germline (reference sequence).

This clonotype has a handful of counts. The gene calls are TRBV12-3 or TRBV12-4 and TRBJ1-2; D is undetermined. This CDR3 is 15 amino acids long. The ends were cut back, 6 bases at V and 1 base at J, with 15 bases in the middle. The CDR3: CASSHGFRDNYGYTF. The DNA for the CDR3 is TGTGCCAGCAGCCACGGATTTAGGGATAACTATGGCTACACCTTC.

The chain joins TRBV7-3 to TRBJ2-3; either TRBD1 or TRBD2 may fit D (6 bases each). The CDR3 sequence is 15 residues long. Germline values: CDR1 SGHTA, CDR2 FQGTGA. V was trimmed by 4 bases and J by 4 bases, leaving 15 bases between them. In DNA form, the CDR3 reads TGTGCCAGCAGCTCAGGTGGGGGGCAGGCAGATACGCAGTATTTT. It encodes CASSSGGGQADTQYF.

The V gene is TRBV2, the J gene TRBJ2-1; the match to TRBD2 covers 13 bases. The J segment lost 7 bases and the V segment lost 6 bases, leaving 3 bases of the junction unmatched. CDR3 length: 14 residues. Germline loops: CDR1 SNHLY, CDR2 FYNNEI. CDR3 loop: CASRGLAGRNEQFF. Here the CDR3 DNA reads TGTGCCAGCAGGGGACTAGCGGGAAGGAATGAGCAGTTCTTC.

In regard to this clonotype: The CDR3 ends on some other residue instead of the conserved phenylalanine or tryptophan, so this is likely a read error. J is TRBJ2-2 and V is TRBV6-6, with D possibly being TRBD1 or TRBD2 (5 bases each). V was cut by 3 bases and J by 6 bases, with 11 bases left in between. The CDR3 runs 14 residues. Germline V gene data show CDR1 as MNHNY and CDR2 as SVGAGI (reference sequence). The CDR3 spells CASSYTLGAGELFL. The CDR3 bases are TGTGCCAGCAGTTATACCCTGGGGGCCGGGGAGCTGTTTCTT.

This clonotype was recorded a few times. The V call is TRBV6-5, the J call TRBJ1-6; the D gene is possibly TRBD1 (5 bases). Germline V gene sequence: CDR1 MNHEY, CDR2 SVGAGI. V was shortened by 1 base and J by 9 bases, with 22 bases between the two germline ends. CDR3 length: 18 amino acids. Here the CDR3 reads CASSYYPMTGTWASPLHF. In DNA, the CDR3 is TGTGCCAGCAGTTACTACCCCATGACCGGGACTTGGGCTTCACCCCTCCACTTT.

Notes on this clonotype: Being one base from a much bigger clone, this may be a read error. The gene calls are TRBV5-5 and TRBJ2-1; the D gene is possibly TRBD1 (6 bases). The J call may be mistaken, given a closer DNA end match to TRBJ2-7. CDR1 and CDR2 from the germline V gene are SGHKS and YYEKEE (reference sequence). The CDR3 has 16 amino acids. The CDR3 spells CASSLTGSNRYNEQYF. The CDR3 DNA sequence: TGTGCCAGCAGCTTGACAGGGTCTAACCGATACAATGAGCAGTACTTC.

This clonotype showed up just a few times. The chain's CDR3 is CASSQEGRDGEKLFF. In nucleotides, the CDR3 is TGTGCCAGCAGCCAAGAAGGAAGGGACGGCGAAAAACTGTTTTTT. The J gene is TRBJ1-4, the V gene TRBV4-2; possible D gene TRBD1, 5 bases. The V gene's germline CDR1 is LGHNA and CDR2 YNFKEQ. The length of the CDR3 is 15 residues. Trimming removed 0 bases from V and 8 bases from J, with 13 bases in between.

The chain recombines TRBV18 with TRBJ2-1, with D uncertain. CDR1 and CDR2 from the germline V gene are KGHSH and LQKENI. The ends were cut back, 3 bases at V and 5 bases at J, with 11 bases in the middle. There are 14 residues in the CDR3. DNA of the CDR3: TGTGCCAGCTCACCCAGGAATATAGACAATGAGCAGTTCTTC. Translating gives CASSPRNIDNEQFF.

The V gene is TRBV12-3 or TRBV12-4, the J gene TRBJ1-2; D remains ambiguous. With 5 bases removed from V and 2 bases from J, the gap between germline ends came to 9 bases. The CDR3 is 13 residues long. CDR3 loop: CASSQVPNYGYTF. The CDR3 region has the DNA TGTGCCAGCAGTCAGGTGCCCAACTATGGCTACACCTTC.

The chain couples TRBV12-3 or TRBV12-4 to TRBJ1-2; 8 nucleotides align to TRBD1. The CDR3 runs to 13 residues. V trimming: 6 bases; J trimming: 10 bases; junction bases outside the gene matches: 10. The CDR3 region is CASSRGQGRDYTF. In DNA form, the CDR3 reads TGTGCCAGCAGCCGAGGACAGGGTAGAGACTACACCTTC.